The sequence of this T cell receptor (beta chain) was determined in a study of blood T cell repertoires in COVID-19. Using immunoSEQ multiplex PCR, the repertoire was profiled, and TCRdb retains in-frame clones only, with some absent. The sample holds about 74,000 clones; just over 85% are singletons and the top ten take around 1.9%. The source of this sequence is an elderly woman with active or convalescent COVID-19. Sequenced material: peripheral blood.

The CDR3 here is CASTYSGIYSGNTIYF. CDR3 coding DNA: TGTGCCAGTACGTATTCAGGAATCTACTCTGGAAACACCATATATTTT. V and J are TRBV19 and TRBJ1-3; D not resolved. The germline V and J ends were trimmed by 7 bases and 0 bases, with 16 bases remaining between them. This CDR3 spans 16 amino acids. From germline, CDR1 is LNHDA and CDR2 SQIVND (reference sequence).